The 12 T cell receptor beta chains reported below all come from one sample, sequenced in a study of response to subunit inactivated influenza vaccine. TCRdb reanalysed the RT-PCR reads using MiXCR and keeps one entry per CDR3 protein. The repertoire includes fewer than 600,000 distinct CDR3 sequences, approximately 7.3% of them detected once, and under 15% sits in the top ten. The sample consisted of PBMCs from blood, taken roughly 24 months after vaccination. The receptors come from a man aged 50-75 years who received an inactivated influenza vaccine.

This clonotype was counted only a few times. This chain connects TRBV6-2 or TRBV6-3 to TRBJ1-5; maybe TRBD1 (5 bases). Germline V lookup: CDR1 MNHEY, CDR2 SVGEGT. The CDR3 contains 13 residues. V was trimmed by 6 bases and J by 9 bases, leaving 15 bases between them. The CDR3 DNA is TGTGCCAGCAGCTGGGACTCTCTGAGGCCCCAGCATTTT. Amino acids: CASSWDSLRPQHF.

The J gene is TRBJ2-5, the V gene TRBV29-1; 11 bases are a match to TRBD2. Germline assignment: CDR1 SQVTM and CDR2 ANQGSEA. J gave up 5 bases and V 3 bases, and 2 bases lay outside the gene matches. CDR3 length equals 13 residues. In nucleotides, the CDR3 is TGCAGCGTTGAGACTAGCGGGACGGAGACCCAGTACTTC. Encoded protein: CSVETSGTETQYF. Together with reference TRBV29-1 and TRBJ2-5, the CDR3 gives the full variable domain: SAVISQKPSRDICQRGTSLTIQCQVDSQVTMMFWYRQQPGQSLTLIATANQGSEATYESGFVIDKFPISRPNLTFSTLTVSNMSPEDSSIYLCSVETSGTETQYFGPGTRLLVL.

This clonotype appeared a few times. The genes are TRBV20-1 and TRBJ1-2; 8 bases line up with TRBD1. The CDR3 totals 13 residues. The germline gives CDR1 DFQATT, CDR2 SNEGSKA (reference sequence). V shed 6 bases, J shed 2 bases, and the junction held 5 bases outside the gene matches. The CDR3 nucleotides read TGCAGTGCGGCGGACAGGGCCAACTATGGCTACACCTTC. Its translation is CSAADRANYGYTF.

This clonotype was detected a few times. The chain links TRBV12-3 or TRBV12-4 to TRBJ2-7, with D hard to call. This CDR3 has 13 amino acids. Trimming cost V 5 bases and J 5 bases, with 13 bases left between them. The CDR3 region has the DNA TGTGCCAGCAGTACCGGGCTGTCCAACGAGCAGTACTTC. It specifies CASSTGLSNEQYF.

This clonotype was seen many times. This chain's CDR3 is CASSEVRGNEQFF. The CDR3, as DNA: TGTGCCAGCAGTGAAGTTAGGGGCAATGAGCAGTTCTTC. The chain couples TRBV6-4 to TRBJ2-1, with D perhaps matching TRBD1 (5 bases). With 3 bases removed from V and 6 bases from J, the gap between germline ends came to 9 bases. The CDR3 contains 13 residues. CDR1 and CDR2 (germline): MRHNA, SNTAGT.

The V and J genes are TRBV7-6 and TRBJ2-6; 8 nucleotides match TRBD1. Losses at the gene ends were 1 base for V and 0 bases for J; bases not matched to a gene: 5. The CDR3 extends over 18 amino acids. CDR1 SGHVS and CDR2 FNYEAQ come from the germline V gene. CDR3 region: CASSLEGRGLSGANVLTF. The CDR3 coding sequence is TGTGCCAGCAGCTTAGAGGGCAGGGGGCTCTCTGGGGCCAACGTCCTGACTTTC.

This clonotype was seen a handful of times. The chain uses TRBV7-8 and TRBJ1-2, with D possibly matching TRBD1 (6 bases). The CDR3 runs to 13 residues. Trimming removed 5 bases at V and 2 bases at J, with 9 bases between. The V gene's germline CDR1 is SGHVS and CDR2 FQNEAQ. The CDR3 spells CASSRGGNYGYTF. CDR3 in DNA: TGTGCCAGCAGCCGAGGGGGGAACTATGGCTACACCTTC. Filled out from reference TRBV7-8 and TRBJ1-2, the complete variable domain reads GAGVSQSPRYKVAKRGQDVALRCDPISGHVSLFWYQQALGQGPEFLTYFQNEAQLDKSGLPSDRFFAERPEGSVSTLKIQRTQQEDSAVYLCASSRGGNYGYTFGSGTRLTVV.

The chain uses TRBV6-5 and TRBJ2-5; the D gene is possibly TRBD1 (6 bases). V lost 0 bases and J 0 bases, leaving 8 bases between the germline ends. The CDR3 runs to 15 residues. The germline V gene has CDR1 MNHEY and CDR2 SVGAGI. CDR3 sequence reads: CASSYSGTYQETQYF. The CDR3 DNA is TGTGCCAGCAGTTACTCGGGGACATACCAAGAGACCCAGTACTTC.

This chain connects TRBV12-3 or TRBV12-4 to TRBJ2-1; 7 nucleotides align to TRBD2. Unmatched junction bases numbered 5, after V lost 5 bases and J lost 4 bases. The CDR3 is 14 amino acids. The CDR3 spells CASSPSGQYNEQFF. The DNA for the CDR3 is TGTGCCAGCAGTCCTAGCGGTCAATACAATGAGCAGTTCTTC.

This clonotype was counted many times. The J gene is TRBJ2-7, the V gene TRBV29-1; the D is unclear. The CDR3 is 13 amino acids. Germline CDR1 and CDR2: SQVTM and ANQGSEA. Trimming took 3 bases from V and 2 from J, leaving 11 bases between them. For the CDR3, the DNA is TGCAGCGTTGAGGGCCGCACAACCTACGAGCAGTACTTC. Its translation is CSVEGRTTYEQYF.

V and J are TRBV20-1 and TRBJ2-7; a possible D gene is TRBD2 (6 bases). This CDR3 comprises 15 residues. With 6 bases removed from V and 5 bases from J, the gap between germline ends came to 23 bases. Germline V lookup: CDR1 DFQATT, CDR2 SNEGSKA (reference sequence). The CDR3 spells CSACVVGEERNEQYF. The CDR3 region has the DNA TGCAGTGCCTGCGTGGTGGGGGAGGAACGGAACGAGCAGTACTTC.

The table lists this clonotype with a few counts. This rearrangement joins TRBV20-1 to TRBJ2-3; TRBD1 agrees at 9 bases. J gave up 6 bases and V 2 bases, and 15 bases lay outside the gene matches. CDR3 length: 17 amino acids. Germline CDR1 is DFQATT and CDR2 is SNEGSKA (reference sequence). The CDR3 region has the DNA TGCAGTGCTAGATCCCCACACCGGGACAGGGCCCCCGATACGCAGTATTTT. It translates to CSARSPHRDRAPDTQYF.